This T cell receptor (beta chain) stems from a study of OX40 agonist ivuxolimab in advanced cancers. The overall study: The dose-escalation cohort had hepatocellular carcinoma, melanoma, renal cell or head and neck cancer. Partial responses were achieved by three patients, of whom one had hepatocellular carcinoma and two had cutaneous melanoma.

Systemic immunosuppression or autoimmune disease history was grounds to exclude patients. Produced via immunoSEQ multiplex PCR; TCRdb's table is partial and in-frame only. This table has tens of thousands of clones, about 88% appearing once. This CDR3 has 12 amino acids. Germline V lookup: CDR1 SGDLS, CDR2 YYNGEE. V dropped 4 bases and J dropped 6 bases, with 10 bases sitting between them. Sequencing used CD4+ or CD8+ T cells sorted from blood, obtained in a trial of the OX40 agonist ivuxolimab. This TCR was sampled from an adult with an advanced solid tumor such as melanoma, head and neck, liver or kidney cancer. This chain uses TRBV9 with TRBJ1-2; no reliable D call. CDR3 bases: TGTGCCAGCAGCCGCGGGTTGGATGGCTACACCTTC. It yields the protein CASSRGLDGYTF.